This TCR beta chain originates from a study of regulatory T cells in long-lasting Graves disease. This CDR3 region has 14 residues. Germline lookup yields CDR1 ENHRY and CDR2 SYGVKD. The V end lost 4 bases, the J end lost 0 bases, and 8 bases lay between the germline ends. The time point: newly diagnosed GD, antithyroid drugs for less than 3 months. PBMC-extracted RNA yielded the TCR library. Through Arm-PCR of CDR3 regions and iRepertoire HTBI primers, TCR beta libraries were built. TCRdb processed the multiplex PCR reads anew with MiXCR; each CDR3 protein has one entry. The table shows under 300,000 distinct CDR3 sequences, with 20% to 25% occurring only once. This clonotype was seen many times.

This rearrangement joins TRBV10-3 to TRBJ2-3; D gene unclear. The origin of this receptor is a female donor with Graves disease. Specimen: peripheral blood mononuclear cells (PBMCs), collected at new diagnosis, from a patient treated with antithyroid drugs. The CDR3 loop is CAISATASTDTQYF. CDR3 nucleotides: TGTGCCATCAGTGCGACGGCTAGCACAGATACGCAGTATTTT.